A single sample gave rise to the 12 T cell receptor beta chains below, sequenced in a study of blood T cell repertoires in COVID-19. Libraries were prepared by immunoSEQ multiplex PCR; TCRdb keeps only in-frame clonotypes and omits some of them. The sample includes more than 200,000 clones, 70% to 85% of them seen just once. Sample: peripheral blood. Source of these receptors: a woman aged 80 or over with active or convalescent COVID-19.

The V and J genes are TRBV2 and TRBJ1-6; 9 bases are shared with TRBD1. Germline lookup yields CDR1 SNHLY and CDR2 FYNNEI. This CDR3 is 14 amino acids long. V gave up 6 bases and J gave up 5 bases; unmatched junction bases: 2. The CDR3 reads CASSRDRDNSPLHF. The CDR3 DNA sequence: TGTGCCAGCAGCCGGGACAGGGATAATTCACCCCTCCACTTT.

This clone was recorded once. The genes are TRBV27 and TRBJ1-1, with TRBD1 as a possible D gene (6 bases). With 6 bases removed from V and 4 bases from J, the gap between germline ends came to 27 bases. Germline assignment: CDR1 MNHEY and CDR2 SMNVEV (reference sequence). The CDR3 has 18 residues. The DNA of the CDR3 is TGTGCCAGCAGAGGTAGGGGGGGCGGTGATAGGCTGACCACTGAAGCTTTCTTT. Protein: CASRGRGGGDRLTTEAFF.

The chain is built from TRBV18 and TRBJ2-3; D is undetermined. V was pared by 0 bases and J by 6 bases, with 7 bases between. Germline V CDR1 and CDR2: KGHSH, LQKENI. The CDR3 is 13 residues long. The CDR3 DNA reads as TGTGCCAGCTCACCACCGAATGGCGATACGCAGTATTTT. Encoded protein: CASSPPNGDTQYF.

This chain connects TRBV10-3 to TRBJ2-7; perhaps TRBD1 as D (6 bases). The V end was cut by 3 bases, the J end by 2 bases, with 11 bases between. Per the germline V gene, CDR1 is ENHRY and CDR2 is SYGVKD. The CDR3 is 14 residues long. CDR3 sequence: CAISESRGTYEQYF. Written as DNA, the CDR3 is TGTGCCATCAGTGAATCGAGGGGGACCTACGAGCAGTACTTC.

CDR3 nucleotides: TGCGCCAGCAGCTTGGGACAGGGGGCGCCGACAGATACGCAGTATTTT. It translates to CASSLGQGAPTDTQYF. The chain employs TRBV5-1 and TRBJ2-3; TRBD1 matches at 10 bases. V lost 0 bases to trimming and J lost 3 bases; unmatched junction nucleotides: 4. The CDR3 sequence is 16 residues long. In germline, CDR1 is SGHRS, CDR2 YFSETQ.

The V call is TRBV6-5, the J call TRBJ2-3; D may be TRBD2 (6 bases). This CDR3 contains 14 residues. V shed 5 bases and J shed 0 bases, with 9 bases lying between them. Germline V lookup: CDR1 MNHEY, CDR2 SVGAGI. CDR3: CASSHGTSTDTQYF. CDR3 nucleotides: TGTGCCAGCAGTCACGGGACTAGCACAGATACGCAGTATTTT.

The V call is TRBV2, the J call TRBJ1-5; D gene uncertain. The germline V gene has CDR1 SNHLY and CDR2 FYNNEI. This CDR3 spans 14 amino acids. Between the trimmed V and J ends, which lost 5 bases and 0 bases, there was a span of 8 bases. The CDR3 is CASSRENSNQPQHF. The CDR3 DNA is TGTGCCAGCAGTCGCGAGAATAGCAATCAGCCCCAGCATTTT.

The rearrangement links TRBV11-2 to TRBJ1-1; TRBD1 is a possible D gene (6 bases). The CDR3 consists of 14 residues. Trimming removed 0 bases at V and 3 bases at J, with 8 bases between. CDR1 is SGHAT and CDR2 is FQNNGV in the germline V gene. The CDR3 DNA is TGTGCCAGCAGCTTAGAACAGGGCGACACTGAAGCTTTCTTT. This codes for CASSLEQGDTEAFF.

This clone has just a few counts. The chain has TRBV5-1 and TRBJ2-2; D may be TRBD1 (6 bases). Trimming stripped 4 bases from V and 1 base from J, with 8 bases between. Germline V gene data show CDR1 as SGHRS and CDR2 as YFSETQ. This CDR3 contains 14 residues. The CDR3 nucleotides are TGCGCCAGCAGCCGGGGACAGAACACCGGGGAGCTGTTTTTT. Its translation: CASSRGQNTGELFF.

The chain uses TRBV2 and TRBJ2-7, with 8 bases identical to TRBD2. In germline, CDR1 is SNHLY, CDR2 FYNNEI. Germline trimming cut 7 bases from V and 6 bases from J; bases unmatched to any gene: 11. This CDR3 is built from 14 residues. The CDR3 is CASIWAGGRSEQYF. Here the CDR3 DNA reads TGTGCCAGCATTTGGGCGGGAGGCCGTAGCGAGCAGTACTTC.

The chain uses TRBV7-2 and TRBJ1-2; 9 nucleotides match TRBD1. The CDR3 totals 15 residues. V shed 3 bases and J 2 bases; nucleotides not matched to a gene: 4. Germline V CDR1 and CDR2: SGHTA, FQGNSA. CDR3 bases: TGTGCCAGCAGCTTCTCCGGGACAGGGAACTATGGCTACACCTTC. Its protein is CASSFSGTGNYGYTF.

Only a few counts were recorded for this clone. This chain uses TRBV6-5 with TRBJ1-2; no clear D. The CDR3 is made up of 14 amino acids. V was cut by 7 bases and J by 2 bases, with 14 bases left in between. Germline lookup yields CDR1 MNHEY and CDR2 SVGAGI. In DNA form, the CDR3 reads TGTGCCAGCACCGAATACAGACCAAACTATGGCTACACCTTC. This gives the protein CASTEYRPNYGYTF.